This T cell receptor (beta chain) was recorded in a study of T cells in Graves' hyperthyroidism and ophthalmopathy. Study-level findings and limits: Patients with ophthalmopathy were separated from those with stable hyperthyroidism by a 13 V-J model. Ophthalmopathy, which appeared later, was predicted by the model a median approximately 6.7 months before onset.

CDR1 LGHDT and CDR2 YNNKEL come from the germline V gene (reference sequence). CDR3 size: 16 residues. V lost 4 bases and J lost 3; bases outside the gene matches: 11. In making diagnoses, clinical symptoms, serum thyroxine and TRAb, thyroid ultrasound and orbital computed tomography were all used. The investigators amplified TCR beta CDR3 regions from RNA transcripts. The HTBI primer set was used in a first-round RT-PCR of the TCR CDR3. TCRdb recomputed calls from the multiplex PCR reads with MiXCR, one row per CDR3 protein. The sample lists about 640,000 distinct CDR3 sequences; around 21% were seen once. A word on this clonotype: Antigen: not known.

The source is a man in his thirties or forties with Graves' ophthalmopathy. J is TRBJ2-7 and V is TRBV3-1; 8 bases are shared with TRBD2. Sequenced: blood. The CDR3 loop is CASSPTQPGRVYEQYF. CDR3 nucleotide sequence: TGTGCCAGCAGCCCCACCCAGCCCGGGAGGGTCTACGAGCAGTACTTC.